Included here is one TCR beta chain sequence, with context. Its target antigen remains unknown. Qualities for individual bases were not recorded, and no much larger clone is one base off. The entire isolated RNA was reverse transcribed using the High Capacity cDNA Reverse Transcription Kit, and thus expressed TCRB transcripts were sequenced. Deep immunoSEQ sequencing was applied to naive, central memory and regulatory T cell samples, giving an average of about 3.7 million total reads per sample. Sorted cells were lysed in RLT buffer, and RNA was extracted using DNase-treated RNeasy Micro or Mini kits according to cell number. To prevent cross-contamination, every cell subset was processed on its own, while patient and healthy donor samples were processed together. The immunoSEQ multiplex PCR was used to amplify TCRB sequences from cDNA, generating 87-bp fragments that spanned the CDR3 region. The amplicons were sequenced using the Illumina HiSeq platform. Under the source paper's analysis protocol: PCR bias was computationally corrected using synthetic template baselines, reads within Hamming distance 2 were collapsed, and singletons that could not be merged were discarded. Reads were aligned to IMGT to assign V, D and J genes, CDR3 length, and insertions or deletions at six rearrangement sites. Within each subset, clonotype counts were normalized to sorted cell number, and only after that were true diversity and Gini coefficients computed with the tcR R package. The overlap coefficient, calculated on TCRB nucleotide sequences, was used to quantify repertoire sharing. Out-of-frame TCRB sequences from naive cells were analyzed to stand in for the pre-selection repertoire. TCRdb carries this immuneACCESS record with in-frame sequences only. Its versions omit some clonotypes, under half of them owing to an unresolved V gene in the studies checked, with the rest unexplained. V and J calls and clone size are as listed in that table; D and trimming were resolved from the DNA. The sample data list about 650,000 clones, and 12% of these were observed just once. The ten biggest clones cover more than 0.09% of the sample.

Each donor gave one peripheral blood draw, averaging about 120 mL, which was collected into heparinised tubes. A BD FACSAria II and a panel including CD45RO, CCR7, CD25, CD127, CD95 and CD27 were used to sort naive, central memory, regulatory and stem cell-like memory CD4+ T cells. A purity above 98% was achieved for all sorted populations. PBMCs were separated immediately by Lymphoprep density gradient centrifugation and were stained directly, without being cultured. Samples were stained and sorted in pairs, with one healthy donor and one patient per experiment, so that batch effects were minimized. V loses 6 bases, J loses 7 bases, and the germline ends lie 13 bases apart. Reading from cysteine to phenylalanine, the CDR3 counts 14 amino acids. This entry keeps only the CDR3 DNA: 42 bases, framed from base 1. The germline V gene encodes CDR1 SEHNR and CDR2 FQNEAQ (reference sequence). This record comes from a study of beta chain features in type 1 diabetes listed by TCRdb under 2018. With respect to the entire study: Patients and healthy donors did not differ in mean age, gender distribution, total cell number or subset yield. Across all samples, around 100 million sorted cells were examined, and cell number per subset correlated strongly with RNA yield. In the study, TCRB repertoires of sorted circulating CD4+ T cell subsets from recently diagnosed type 1 diabetes patients were compared with those of matched healthy donors. Regulatory and stem cell-like memory subsets were isolated from only 8 patients and about eight healthy donors, whereas naive and central memory subsets came from all 28 donors.

The paper's findings and limits, for the study overall: Type 1 diabetes patients showed a moderate but significant shortening of TCRB CDR3 length in all four CD4+ subsets. Fewer insertions and more nucleotide deletions at VDJ recombination sites were observed in patients with type 1 diabetes, implying thymic rearrangement abnormalities. HLA sub-analyses involved small numbers of individuals, so any influence of HLA type on TCRB rearrangement remained unresolved. Shorter templates might be favored by PCR, yet because patient and control samples were amplified and corrected together, any such skew would affect both groups equally. Naive, central memory and regulatory TCRB repertoires appeared more similar among patients than among healthy donors. Because cDNA was sequenced instead of genomic DNA, highly expressing activated cells could be over-represented, though the groups showed no difference in activation or CD3 levels.

The chain is assembled from TRBV7-9 and TRBJ1-6; there is no confident call for the D gene. Material for sequencing was naive CD4+ T cells from blood. The cell subset or site label of this sample denotes: true naive CD4+ T cells. This TCR was recovered from a man aged 25 to 40 with type 1 diabetes. The DNA reads TGTGCCAGCAGTACCCTATTCGAGAATTCACCCCTCCACTTT. Translated, this gives CASSTLFENSPLHF.